Below are 6 T cell receptor beta chains sequenced from a single sample in a study of cytomegalovirus exposure and HLA in healthy donors. In the PCR, 60 Vbeta and 13 Jbeta primers were used. Profiled with immunoSEQ multiplex PCR; TCRdb holds only in-frame clones, not every one. The repertoire consists of 60,000 to 85,000 clones, with 78% occurring once and the leading ten covering approximately 1.6%. Source material: PBMCs. These receptors were collected from a man aged 40-50 years in good health and CMV-seronegative.

The genes are TRBV7-8 and TRBJ1-1; TRBD1 matches at 9 bases. Losses at the gene ends were 5 bases for V and 10 bases for J; bases not matched to a gene: 11. This CDR3 is 14 amino acids long. Per germline, CDR1 SGHVS and CDR2 FQNEAQ. This chain's CDR3 is CASSTGTGHAGAFF. CDR3 in DNA: TGTGCCAGCAGCACGGGGACAGGGCATGCTGGAGCTTTCTTT. The entire variable domain, with the rest obtained from reference TRBV7-8 and TRBJ1-1, is as follows: GAGVSQSPRYKVAKRGQDVALRCDPISGHVSLFWYQQALGQGPEFLTYFQNEAQLDKSGLPSDRFFAERPEGSVSTLKIQRTQQEDSAVYLCASSTGTGHAGAFFGQGTRLTVV.

The chain recombines TRBV5-4 with TRBJ2-7, with 8 bases matching TRBD2. V shed 4 bases and J 6 bases; nucleotides not matched to a gene: 15. The germline V gene has CDR1 SGHNT and CDR2 YYREEE (reference sequence). The CDR3 runs 16 residues. The CDR3 bases are TGTGCCAGCAGCCTAGATACTAGCGGCAAAGTGGGCGAGCAGTACTTC. Translating gives CASSLDTSGKVGEQYF.

The chain employs TRBV10-3 and TRBJ2-5; TRBD1 matches 11 bases. The end of the DNA is better explained by TRBJ2-7, so the J call may be wrong. Germline V gene lookup returns CDR1 ENHRY and CDR2 SYGVKD. The CDR3 spans 17 residues. The CDR3 DNA follows: TGTGCCATCAGTCTGGACAGGGGGCTTAGCGGGAATTACGAGCAGTACTTC. This encodes CAISLDRGLSGNYEQYF.

CDR3 residues: CASSWGLGTGELFF. In DNA, the CDR3 is TGTGCCAGCAGTTGGGGACTCGGCACCGGGGAGCTGTTTTTT. This sequence joins TRBV27 and TRBJ2-2, with TRBD2 as a possible D gene (6 bases). CDR3 size: 14 residues. Trimming cost V 4 bases and J 4 bases, with 10 bases left between them. CDR1 and CDR2 (germline): MNHEY, SMNVEV (reference sequence).

This clone has a handful of counts. The chain employs TRBV6-6 and TRBJ1-1; D not resolved. Germline CDR1 reads MNHNY; CDR2 reads SVGAGI (reference sequence). The CDR3 covers 12 residues. The germline V and J ends were trimmed by 6 bases and 4 bases, with 9 bases remaining between them. The CDR3 nucleotides read TGTGCCAGCAGCACACTATCCACTGAAGCTTTCTTT. Protein product: CASSTLSTEAFF.

The chain links TRBV6-5 to TRBJ2-5, with 7 bases identical to TRBD1. This CDR3 comprises 13 residues. V shed 7 bases and J 2 bases; nucleotides not matched to a gene: 4. Germline V lookup: CDR1 MNHEY, CDR2 SVGAGI. Here the CDR3 reads CASTGQAQETQYF. The CDR3 DNA follows: TGTGCCAGCACCGGACAGGCGCAAGAGACCCAGTACTTC.